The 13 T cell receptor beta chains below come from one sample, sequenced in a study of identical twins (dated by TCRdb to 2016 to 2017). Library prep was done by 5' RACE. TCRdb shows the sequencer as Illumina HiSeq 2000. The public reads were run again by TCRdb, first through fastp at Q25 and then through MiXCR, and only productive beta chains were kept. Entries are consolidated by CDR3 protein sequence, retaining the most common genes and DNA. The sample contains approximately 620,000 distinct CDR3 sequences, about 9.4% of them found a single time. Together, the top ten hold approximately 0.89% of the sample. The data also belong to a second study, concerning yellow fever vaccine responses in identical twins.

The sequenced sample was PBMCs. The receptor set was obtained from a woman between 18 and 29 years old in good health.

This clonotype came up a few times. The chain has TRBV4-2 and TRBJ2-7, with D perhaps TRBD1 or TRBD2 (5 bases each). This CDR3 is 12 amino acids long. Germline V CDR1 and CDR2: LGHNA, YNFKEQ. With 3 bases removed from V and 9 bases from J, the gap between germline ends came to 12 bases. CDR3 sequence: CASSHTGTMQYF. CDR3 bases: TGTGCCAGCAGCCACACCGGGACCATGCAGTACTTC.

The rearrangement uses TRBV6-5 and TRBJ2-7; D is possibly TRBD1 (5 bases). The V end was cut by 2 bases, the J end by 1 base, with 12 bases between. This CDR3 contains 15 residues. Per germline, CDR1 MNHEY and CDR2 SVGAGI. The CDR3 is CASSYEGADSYEQYF. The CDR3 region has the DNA TGTGCCAGCAGTTACGAAGGGGCTGATTCCTACGAGCAGTACTTC.

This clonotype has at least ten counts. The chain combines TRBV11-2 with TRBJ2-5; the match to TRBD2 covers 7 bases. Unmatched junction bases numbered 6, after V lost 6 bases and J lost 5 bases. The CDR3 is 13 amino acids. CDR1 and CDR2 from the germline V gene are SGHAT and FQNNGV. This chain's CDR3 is CASRTDGRETQYF. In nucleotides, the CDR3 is TGTGCCAGCAGGACGGACGGGAGGGAGACCCAGTACTTC.

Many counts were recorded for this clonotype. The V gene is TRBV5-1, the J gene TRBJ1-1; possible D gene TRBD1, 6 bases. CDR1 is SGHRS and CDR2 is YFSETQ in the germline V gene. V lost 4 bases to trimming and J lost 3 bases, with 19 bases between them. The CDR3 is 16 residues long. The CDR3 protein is CASSLTGGGIDTEAFF. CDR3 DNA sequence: TGCGCCAGCAGCCTCACAGGAGGGGGTATAGACACTGAAGCTTTCTTT.

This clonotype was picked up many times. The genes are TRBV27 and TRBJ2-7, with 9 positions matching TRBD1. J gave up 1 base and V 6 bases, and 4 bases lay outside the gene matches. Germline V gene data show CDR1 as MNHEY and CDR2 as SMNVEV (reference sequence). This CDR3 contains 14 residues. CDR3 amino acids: CASRAGTGSYEQYF. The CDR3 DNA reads TGTGCCAGCAGGGCCGGGACAGGGTCCTACGAGCAGTACTTC.

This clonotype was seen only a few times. The CDR3 here is CATDGFFPQHF. In DNA form, the CDR3 reads TGTGCCACCGACGGGTTTTTTCCCCAGCATTTT. The chain recombines TRBV28 with TRBJ1-5; D remains ambiguous. The CDR3 contains 11 residues. V lost 10 bases, J lost 10 bases, and 14 bases lay in between. Germline CDR1 MDHEN, CDR2 SYDVKM.

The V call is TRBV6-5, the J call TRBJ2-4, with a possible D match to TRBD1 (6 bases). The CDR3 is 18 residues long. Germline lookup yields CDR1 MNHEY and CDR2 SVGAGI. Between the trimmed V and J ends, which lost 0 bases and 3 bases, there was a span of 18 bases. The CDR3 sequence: CASSYSIRGGVDKNIQYF. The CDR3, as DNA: TGTGCCAGCAGTTACTCAATTCGAGGGGGTGTTGACAAAAACATTCAGTACTTC.

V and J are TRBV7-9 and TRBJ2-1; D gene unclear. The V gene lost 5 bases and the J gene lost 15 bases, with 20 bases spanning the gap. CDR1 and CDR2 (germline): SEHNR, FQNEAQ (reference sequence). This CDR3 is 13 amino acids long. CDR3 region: CASSPPGDGVSFF. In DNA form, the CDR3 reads TGTGCCAGCAGCCCGCCCGGTGACGGCGTTTCGTTCTTC.

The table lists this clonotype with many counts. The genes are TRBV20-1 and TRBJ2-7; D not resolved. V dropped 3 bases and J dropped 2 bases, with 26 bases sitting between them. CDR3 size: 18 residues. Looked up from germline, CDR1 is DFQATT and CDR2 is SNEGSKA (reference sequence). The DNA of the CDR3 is TGCAGTGCTAGTTTTATAACAGCCGGTATGAGATTCACCTACGAGCAGTACTTC. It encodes CSASFITAGMRFTYEQYF.

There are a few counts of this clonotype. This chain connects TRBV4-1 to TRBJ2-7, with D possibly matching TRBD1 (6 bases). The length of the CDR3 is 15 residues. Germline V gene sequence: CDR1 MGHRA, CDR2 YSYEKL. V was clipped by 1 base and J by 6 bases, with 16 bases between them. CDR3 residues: CASSQVKRGFGEQYF. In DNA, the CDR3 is TGCGCCAGCAGCCAAGTGAAGAGGGGGTTCGGCGAGCAGTACTTC.

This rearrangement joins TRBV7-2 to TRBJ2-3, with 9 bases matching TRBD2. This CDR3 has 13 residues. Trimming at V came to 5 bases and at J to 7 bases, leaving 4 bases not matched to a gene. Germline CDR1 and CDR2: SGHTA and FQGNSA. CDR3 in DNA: TGTGCCAGCAGCGCCACTAGCGGGTATACGCAGTATTTT. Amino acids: CASSATSGYTQYF.

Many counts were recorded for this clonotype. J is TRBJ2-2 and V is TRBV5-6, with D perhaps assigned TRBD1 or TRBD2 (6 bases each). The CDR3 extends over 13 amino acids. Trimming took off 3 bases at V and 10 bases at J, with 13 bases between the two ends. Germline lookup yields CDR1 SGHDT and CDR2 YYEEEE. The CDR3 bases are TGTGCCAGCAGCTCACAGGGAGGAGTGGAGCTGTTTTTT. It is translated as CASSSQGGVELFF.

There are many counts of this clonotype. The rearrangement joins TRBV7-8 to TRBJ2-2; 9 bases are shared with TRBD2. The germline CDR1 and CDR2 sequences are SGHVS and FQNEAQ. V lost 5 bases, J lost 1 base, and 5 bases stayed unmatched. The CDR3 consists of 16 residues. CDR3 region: CASSRSSGVNTGELFF. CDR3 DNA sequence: TGTGCCAGCAGCCGCTCTAGCGGGGTGAACACCGGGGAGCTGTTTTTT.